This T cell receptor (beta chain) was sequenced for a study of preoperative IRX-2 immunotherapy in early breast cancer. The method was immunoSEQ multiplex PCR; TCRdb's version includes in-frame clones alone and lacks a portion of them. The repertoire holds about 25,000 clones, with approximately 78% as singletons. Treatment defined: preoperative locoregional IRX-2 cytokine immunotherapy. Patients received preoperative, locoregional IRX-2 cytokine immunotherapy in a phase Ib study. The CDR3 sequence is 14 residues long. Trimming took off 1 base at V and 9 bases at J, with 16 bases between the two ends. Germline CDR1 and CDR2: SQVTM and ANQGSEA.

The sample here was lymph node tissue, taken after IRX-2 immunotherapy. This clonotype originated in a human donor with breast cancer. The chain recombines TRBV29-1 with TRBJ1-5; weak D call: TRBD1 (5 bases). CDR3 sequence: CSVEGGGPGSPQHF. The CDR3 DNA reads TGCAGCGTTGAAGGCGGGGGTCCGGGGTCGCCCCAGCATTTT. Full variable domain (outside the CDR3, taken from reference TRBV29-1 and TRBJ1-5): SAVISQKPSRDICQRGTSLTIQCQVDSQVTMMFWYRQQPGQSLTLIATANQGSEATYESGFVIDKFPISRPNLTFSTLTVSNMSPEDSSIYLCSVEGGGPGSPQHFGDGTRLSIL.